One T cell receptor beta chain is described in this entry. Its target is not known. Germline V gives CDR1 MNHEY, CDR2 SVGAGI. The length of the CDR3 is 14 residues. V lost 7 bases, J lost 6 bases, and 15 bases lay in between. The sample belongs to a study of T-cell memory formation after mild COVID-19. Researchers used 5'RACE with constant-segment primers to make TCR alpha and TCR beta cDNA libraries that carry sample barcodes and UMIs. Each CDR3 protein gets one entry after TCRdb re-called the 5' RACE reads with MiXCR. The sample contains 300,000 to 400,000 distinct CDR3 sequences, roughly an eighth of which appear only once. Study-level points and caveats: Contracting clones from day 15 to 85 had balanced CD4/CD8; later expanders favoured CD4+. Pre-infection memory carried some responding clones, suggesting that cross-reactive memory joined.

The sample was PBMCs or a T cell subset sorted from them (not recorded which). The gene calls are TRBV6-5 and TRBJ2-2; D could derive from TRBD1 or TRBD2 (6 bases each). The TCR was taken from a man between 18 and 35 years old who had mild COVID-19 (a few samples of this study predate the infection). Cell type and time point are not known. This CDR3 reads CASNGQEGAGELFF. DNA for the CDR3: TGTGCCAGCAATGGTCAGGAGGGGGCCGGGGAGCTGTTTTTT.